Described below is a single T cell receptor beta chain sequence and its context. In its sample, this clone was seen a few times. Its antigen remains undetermined. No base quality information exists; no much larger clone differs at one position. TCRbeta CDR3 regions were amplified from genomic DNA by means of the immunoSEQ Assay, a bias-controlled multiplex PCR. The published analysis was carried out like this. The number of nucleated cells in each sample was estimated by amplification of reference gene primers within the assay. To quantify the absolute abundance of each unique TCRbeta CDR3 rearrangement, sequence reads were collapsed and filtered. Productive Simpson clonality was computed per sample as the square root of Simpson's diversity index over productive rearrangements. The source is immuneACCESS, and TCRdb retained only in-frame sequences with V and J called. Part of the clones is not carried over; for the studies checked, unresolved V genes explain less than half of this, and the remainder is unexplained. That table furnishes V, J and clone size, whereas the DNA furnished D and trimming. Across this sample there are 250,000 to 300,000 clones, with approximately 83% seen only once. The ten largest clones capture 9.5% to 11% of the sample.

This specimen belongs to a study of blood T cell repertoires in COVID-19 (dated by TCRdb to about 2020). With regard to the full study: Samples from collaborators originated in the United States, Italy and Spain and spanned both the acute and convalescent phases of COVID-19. The material from the prospective study consisted of cDNA or gDNA derived from T cells, B-cell-depleted T cells, or PBMCs. Deeply sampled blood TCRbeta repertoires from subjects exposed to, actively infected with, or recovered from COVID-19 were included in the dataset. The repertoires were released in a freely available public database intended as a resource for research on the immune response to SARS-CoV-2. The samples were drawn from two sources: the first 160 participants of the ongoing ImmuneRACE study, and 1,200 or so subjects contributed by 6 global collaborators. The sample metadata nearly always contained a de-identified subject ID, COVID-19 status, age in years and sex. Where available, HLA class I and class II types were obtained from metadata supplied by the sample provider rather than from assay-based typing.

Here is what the overall study found, with its caveats: The amount of clinical and demographic metadata varied by source and participant and was provided uncurated.

Collaborating institutions collected whole blood in K2EDTA tubes following their own protocols. For TCRbeta analysis, collaborators shipped samples in one of three forms: frozen whole blood, isolated PBMCs, or DNA extracted from either of those sample types. Sample: peripheral blood. The receptor's source is a woman in her 70s with acute or convalescent COVID-19.

The base sequence is TGTGCCATCGGTCCTAGCACCTACGAGCAGTACTTC. Protein translation: CAIGPSTYEQYF. In this chain, TRBV10-3 is recombined with TRBJ2-7, with a tentative D gene TRBD2 over 5 matching bases. As encoded in the germline V gene, CDR1 is ENHRY while CDR2 is SYGVKD. V and J lose 8 bases and 2 bases, and a span of 10 bases separates them. The CDR3, from cysteine to phenylalanine, totals 12 residues. Just the 36-base CDR3 DNA is kept, in frame starting at base 1.